The clone carrying this TCR beta chain was recorded once. No antigen is known for it. CD4+CD25+CD127- Tregs, CD4+CD25- non-Tregs, CD4 and CD8 cells were sorted. V dropped 1 base and J dropped 0 bases, with 10 bases sitting between them. The CDR3 contains 15 residues. Germline lookup yields CDR1 MNHEY and CDR2 SMNVEV (reference sequence). The entry originates in a study of Tregs in tolerant kidney transplant recipients. Study-wide points: Activated donor B cell expansion appeared to reveal the most relevant donor-specific TCRbeta repertoire. This study did not directly address biological reproducibility.

Some clones are missing from TCRdb's copy, which holds only in-frame ones; the method was immunoSEQ multiplex PCR. This table holds 15,000 to 20,000 clones, 65% to 90% found once. The specimen was Tregs from blood. The receptor comes from a human donor in good health. V usage is TRBV27 and J usage is TRBJ2-7, with unresolved D. The CDR3 reads CASSLFRSSSYEQYF. CDR3 DNA sequence: TGTGCCAGCAGTTTATTTCGGTCCAGCTCCTACGAGCAGTACTTC.